The 19 T cell receptor beta chains listed next were all sequenced from one sample in a study of vaccination effects on CD4 cells after COVID-19. Sequenced by immunoSEQ multiplex PCR; TCRdb stores in-frame clones only, minus some. Here the sample spans roughly 50,000 clones, 79% being singletons. The antigens for these receptors are not known. Antigen-specific CD4+ T cells expanded by the ViraFEST assay with viral peptide pools were then sequenced. At the end of around eleven days of culture, CD4+ T cells were isolated. None of the vaccinated had previously contracted SARS-CoV-2, and their nucleocapsid antibodies tested negative. This material consisted of CD4+ T cells from PBMCs cultured with HCoV-OC43 spike peptides, taken before COVID-19 vaccination. Subset described: HCoV-OC43 spike overlapping peptide pool stimulation. The source of these receptors is a human donor who received a COVID-19 vaccine.

The V gene is TRBV18, the J gene TRBJ2-5; the D gene is possibly TRBD2 (5 bases). In germline, CDR1 is KGHSH, CDR2 LQKENI. The CDR3 is 14 residues long. V was shortened by 3 bases and J by 2 bases, with 10 bases between the two germline ends. CDR3 bases: TGTGCCAGCTCACCCCGGGAAATTCAAGAGACCCAGTACTTC. Its translation: CASSPREIQETQYF.

The chain is built from TRBV18 and TRBJ2-7, with 9 bases matching TRBD1. Trimming at V came to 6 bases and at J to 0 bases, leaving 6 bases not matched to a gene. CDR3 length: 15 amino acids. Germline CDR1 is KGHSH and CDR2 is LQKENI. This CDR3 reads CASSPGQGSSYEQYV. The CDR3 coding sequence is TGTGCCAGCTCCCCGGGACAGGGCAGCTCCTACGAGCAGTACGTC.

V gene TRBV18 combines with J gene TRBJ1-4; no reliable D call. Germline-derived CDR1 and CDR2 are KGHSH and LQKENI. The CDR3 spans 16 residues. Between the trimmed V and J ends, which lost 3 bases and 8 bases, there was a span of 19 bases. This chain's CDR3 is CASSPLALSNGEKLFF. DNA for the CDR3: TGTGCCAGCTCACCCTTAGCCCTATCGAACGGAGAAAAACTGTTTTTT.

The V gene is TRBV6-2 or TRBV6-3, the J gene TRBJ1-1, with 8 bases matching TRBD1. The junction had 3 bases not matched to a gene; V was cut back by 2 bases and J by 1 base. CDR1 and CDR2 (germline): MNHEY, SVGEGT. The CDR3 consists of 15 residues. In nucleotides, the CDR3 is TGTGCCAGCAGTTACCGCGGACAGGGGAACACTGAAGCTTTCTTT. This codes for CASSYRGQGNTEAFF.

This clone was picked up a small number of times. The rearrangement joins TRBV6-1 to TRBJ1-3; possibly TRBD1 for D (6 bases). Trimming removed 3 bases at V and 0 bases at J, with 15 bases between. The CDR3 is 17 residues long. Per the germline V gene, CDR1 is MNHNS and CDR2 is SASEGT. In DNA form, the CDR3 reads TGTGCCAGCAGTGAGGGCGGGACATACTACTCTGGAAACACCATATATTTT. This codes for CASSEGGTYYSGNTIYF.

The chain combines TRBV10-3 with TRBJ2-4, with D perhaps TRBD1 or TRBD2 (5 bases each). The CDR3 is made up of 13 amino acids. V lost 8 bases and J 8 bases, leaving 16 bases between the germline ends. Germline V CDR1 and CDR2: ENHRY, SYGVKD. The CDR3 sequence: CAISATVGDIQYF. Here the CDR3 DNA reads TGTGCCATCTCCGCAACAGTGGGGGACATTCAGTACTTC.

The V call is TRBV10-3, the J call TRBJ2-3; 11 positions match TRBD2. Germline trimming cut 6 bases from V and 0 bases from J; bases unmatched to any gene: 8. The CDR3 spans 17 residues. Germline CDR1 ENHRY, CDR2 SYGVKD. The CDR3 DNA follows: TGTGCCATCAGGAGAGTGGGACTAGCGGATAGCACAGATACGCAGTATTTT. Translation: CAIRRVGLADSTDTQYF.

The rearrangement joins TRBV2 to TRBJ2-5; a weak D match, TRBD1 (6 bases). Germline CDR1 is SNHLY and CDR2 is FYNNEI. The CDR3 spans 14 residues. V was pared by 8 bases and J by 0 bases, with 13 bases between. This chain's CDR3 is CASGGQTNQETQYF. In nucleotides, the CDR3 is TGTGCCAGCGGAGGACAGACAAACCAAGAGACCCAGTACTTC.

In DNA, the CDR3 is TGCGCCAGCAGTTCGGGGGGATGGGGGGCGAACACCGGGGAGCTGTTTTTT. It encodes CASSSGGWGANTGELFF. The V call is TRBV4-1, the J call TRBJ2-2; TRBD2 aligns across 7 bases. Losses at the gene ends were 6 bases for V and 0 bases for J; bases not matched to a gene: 10. The CDR3 sequence is 17 residues long. Looked up from germline, CDR1 is MGHRA and CDR2 is YSYEKL.

This rearrangement joins TRBV7-2 to TRBJ2-7, with 8 bases identical to TRBD2. The V and J ends lost 3 bases and 6 bases, in that order; junction bases with no gene match: 4. Germline V CDR1 and CDR2: SGHTA, FQGNSA. The CDR3 is 13 residues long. This CDR3 reads CASSFGGASEQYV. CDR3 coding DNA: TGTGCCAGCAGCTTCGGGGGGGCGAGCGAGCAGTACGTC.

V usage is TRBV19 and J usage is TRBJ2-5; tentatively, D is TRBD1 or TRBD2 (5 bases each). This CDR3 spans 14 amino acids. Germline-derived CDR1 and CDR2 are LNHDA and SQIVND (reference sequence). Trimming shortened V by 5 bases and J by 5 bases, and 15 bases separated the two germline ends. DNA for the CDR3: TGTGCCAGTAGTTCTCCGGGACCTCGGGAGACCCAGTACTTC. It codes for CASSSPGPRETQYF.

The chain couples TRBV6-6 to TRBJ1-2; the D gene is possibly TRBD1 (5 bases). V dropped 0 bases and J dropped 5 bases, with 13 bases sitting between them. Germline CDR1 is MNHNY and CDR2 is SVGAGI (reference sequence). The CDR3 spans 15 residues. The CDR3 nucleotides are TGTGCCAGCAGTTACTCGAACGACAGAAGGTATGGCTACACCTTC. Protein: CASSYSNDRRYGYTF.

This clone was observed a handful of times. V usage is TRBV19 and J usage is TRBJ1-2; perhaps TRBD1 as D (6 bases). V lost 10 bases and J lost 7, with 19 bases in between. CDR1 and CDR2 (germline): LNHDA, SQIVND (reference sequence). The CDR3 length is 13 residues. The CDR3 here is CANTGSPDAGYTF. DNA of the CDR3: TGTGCCAACACAGGGTCTCCGGACGCTGGCTACACCTTC. The variable domain in full, completed from reference TRBV19 and TRBJ1-2, reads DGGITQSPKYLFRKEGQNVTLSCEQNLNHDAMYWYRQDPGQGLRLIYYSQIVNDFQKGDIAEGYSVSREKKESFPLTVTSAQKNPTAFYLCANTGSPDAGYTFGSGTRLTVV.

This clone was observed a few times. V is TRBV27 and J is TRBJ1-5; D remains unclear. The CDR3 has 15 amino acids. Trimming took 6 bases from V and 1 from J, leaving 13 bases between them. Germline loops: CDR1 MNHEY, CDR2 SMNVEV (reference sequence). The CDR3 nucleotides are TGTGCCAGCAGCAAAGGGTCAGGAAGCAATCAGCCCCAGCATTTT. This translates into CASSKGSGSNQPQHF.

The chain links TRBV6-5 to TRBJ1-3; maybe TRBD1 (5 bases). Germline values: CDR1 MNHEY, CDR2 SVGAGI. Trimming took off 9 bases at V and 1 base at J, with 13 bases between the two ends. The CDR3 is made up of 14 amino acids. The CDR3 here is CASYLGGSGNTIYF. The CDR3 bases are TGTGCCAGTTATCTGGGGGGATCTGGAAACACCATATATTTT.

V and J are TRBV3-1 (or the pseudogene TRBV3-2) and TRBJ2-5; D is possibly TRBD1 (6 bases). The V gene lost 6 bases and the J gene lost 2 bases, with 16 bases spanning the gap. This CDR3 is built from 15 residues. Germline V gene lookup returns CDR1 LGHDT and CDR2 YNNKEL (reference sequence). In nucleotides, the CDR3 is TGTGCCAGCAGTCTCAGGGGCACCTGGCAAGAGACCCAGTACTTC. This encodes CASSLRGTWQETQYF.

J is TRBJ1-4 and V is TRBV12-5; 9 bases match TRBD1. CDR3 length: 15 amino acids. Unmatched junction bases numbered 9, after V lost 5 bases and J lost 8 bases. Germline V gene data show CDR1 as LGHNT and CDR2 as FRNRAP. CDR3 nucleotide sequence: TGTGCTAGTGGTCCCGGACAGGGGACGGGGGAAAAACTGTTTTTT. This codes for CASGPGQGTGEKLFF.

This clone was found a few times. The genes are TRBV7-9 and TRBJ2-6; TRBD1 or TRBD2 may be the D gene (6 bases each). CDR1 and CDR2 (germline): SEHNR, FQNEAQ (reference sequence). V lost 5 bases and J lost 0, with 35 bases in between. The CDR3 contains 24 residues. DNA for the CDR3: TGTGCCAGCAGCAGCGCCCGGGGGCCACCTACACAAATTCGACTCTACTCTGGGGCCAACGTCCTGACTTTC. Translation gives CASSSARGPPTQIRLYSGANVLTF.

V usage is TRBV29-1 and J usage is TRBJ1-4; TRBD1 matches at 8 bases. Trimming took 6 bases from V and 1 from J; bases not matched to a gene: 10. The CDR3 sequence is 16 residues long. Germline assignment: CDR1 SQVTM and CDR2 ANQGSEA. The CDR3 is CSVLTGEWVTNEKLFF. CDR3 bases: TGCAGCGTCCTGACAGGGGAATGGGTAACTAATGAAAAACTGTTTTTT.